This T cell receptor beta chain appears in the sequencing data of a study of cytotoxic CD8 clonotypes in ibrutinib-treated CLL. Findings and limits, study-wide: Treatment saw public clonotypes, which were uncommon, either contract or stay stable.

A 1 in 200,000 to 1 in 1 million T cell depth was the sequencing target. Assay: immunoSEQ multiplex PCR; the TCRdb copy retains only in-frame clones and omits some. The sample yields fewer than 25,000 clones, under 80% seen once. This clone occurred once. Its antigen remains unidentified. This TCR was sampled from a human donor with chronic lymphocytic leukemia. Sequenced material: PBMCs, taken before ibrutinib treatment.

DNA of the CDR3: TGTGCCAGCAGGAACCCGGGACTAGCGGCTTACGAGCAGTACTTC. Translation gives CASRNPGLAAYEQYF. The V and J genes are TRBV27 and TRBJ2-7; 11 nucleotides agree with TRBD2. Germline V gives CDR1 MNHEY, CDR2 SMNVEV (reference sequence). V trimming: 6 bases; J trimming: 4 bases; junction bases outside the gene matches: 8. The length of the CDR3 is 15 residues.